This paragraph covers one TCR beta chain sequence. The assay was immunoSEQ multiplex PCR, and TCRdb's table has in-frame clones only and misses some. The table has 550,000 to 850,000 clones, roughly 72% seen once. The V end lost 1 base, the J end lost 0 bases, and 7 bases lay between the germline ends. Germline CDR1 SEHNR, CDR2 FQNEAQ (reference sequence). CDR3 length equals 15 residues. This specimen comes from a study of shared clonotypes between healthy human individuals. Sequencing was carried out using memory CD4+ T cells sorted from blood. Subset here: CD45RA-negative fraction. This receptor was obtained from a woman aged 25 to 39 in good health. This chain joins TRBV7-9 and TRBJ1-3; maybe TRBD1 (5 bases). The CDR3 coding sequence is TGTGCCAGCAGCTTAGGAGGGGACTCTGGAAACACCATATATTTT. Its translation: CASSLGGDSGNTIYF.